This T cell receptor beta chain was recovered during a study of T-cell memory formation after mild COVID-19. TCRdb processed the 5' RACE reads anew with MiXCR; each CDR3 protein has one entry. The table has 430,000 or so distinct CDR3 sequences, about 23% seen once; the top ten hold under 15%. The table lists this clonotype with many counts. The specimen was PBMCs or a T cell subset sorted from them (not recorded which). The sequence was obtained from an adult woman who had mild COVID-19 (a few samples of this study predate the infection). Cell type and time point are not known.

The CDR3 protein is CASSLNRARETQYF. CDR3 sequence (DNA): TGTGCCAGCAGCTTAAATCGGGCTCGGGAGACCCAGTACTTC. The chain uses TRBV7-2 and TRBJ2-5, with D uncertain. Trimming took 2 bases from V and 5 from J, leaving 12 bases between them. This CDR3 region has 14 residues. Germline CDR1 SGHTA, CDR2 FQGNSA.